The next 16 T cell receptor beta chains were all read from a single sample in a study of blood T cell repertoires in COVID-19. Sequencing was performed with immunoSEQ multiplex PCR; in TCRdb, only in-frame clones are kept and a portion is missing. The table includes approximately 240,000 clones, 82% detected once. The specimen sequenced was peripheral blood. Receptors originate from an elderly woman with active or convalescent COVID-19.

This chain links TRBV28 with TRBJ1-3; a weak D match, TRBD1 (5 bases). The CDR3 is made up of 14 amino acids. V was trimmed by 7 bases and J by 0 bases, leaving 10 bases between them. CDR1 and CDR2 (germline): MDHEN, SYDVKM. CDR3 DNA sequence: TGTGCCAGCACCTCGGACATCTCTGGAAACACCATATATTTT. Residues: CASTSDISGNTIYF.

The CDR3, as DNA: TGTGCCAGCAGCTCCCGTCAGGGCCTAGAGACCCAGTACTTC. Protein sequence: CASSSRQGLETQYF. The rearrangement uses TRBV11-3 and TRBJ2-5, with a weak D call TRBD1 (5 bases). Germline assignment: CDR1 SGHNT and CDR2 YENEEA. Trimming left V 4 bases short and J 4 bases short, with 13 bases between. The CDR3 loop spans 14 amino acids.

CDR3 loop: CASSILRTSGGDEQFF. DNA of the CDR3: TGTGCCAGTAGTATACTCCGGACTAGCGGGGGAGATGAGCAGTTCTTC. The J gene is TRBJ2-1, the V gene TRBV19, with TRBD2 matching over 13 bases. This CDR3 contains 16 residues. Germline loops: CDR1 LNHDA, CDR2 SQIVND (reference sequence). J was trimmed by 8 bases and V by 2 bases; bases with no gene match: 6.

This clone has at least ten counts. V usage is TRBV28 and J usage is TRBJ2-2; D possibly corresponds to TRBD2 (6 bases). Looked up from germline, CDR1 is MDHEN and CDR2 is SYDVKM. Deletions cut 6 bases from V and 7 bases from J, with 12 bases between. The CDR3 has 13 amino acids. This CDR3 reads CASSTRGVGELFF. The CDR3, as DNA: TGTGCCAGCAGCACCCGCGGGGTCGGGGAGCTGTTTTTT.

V gene TRBV9 combines with J gene TRBJ1-1; D remains ambiguous. Trimming shortened V by 2 bases and J by 0 bases, and 2 bases separated the two germline ends. Germline V gene sequence: CDR1 SGDLS, CDR2 YYNGEE. The CDR3 consists of 12 residues. The CDR3: CASSVMNTEAFF. The CDR3 coding sequence is TGTGCCAGCAGCGTCATGAACACTGAAGCTTTCTTT.

The chain recombines TRBV18 with TRBJ1-4; D is unresolved. This CDR3 comprises 15 residues. Deletions cut 3 bases from V and 0 bases from J, with 8 bases between. The germline V gene encodes CDR1 KGHSH and CDR2 LQKENI. The DNA of the CDR3 is TGTGCCAGCTCACCCGCAGGAACAACTAATGAAAAACTGTTTTTT. This encodes CASSPAGTTNEKLFF. The complete variable domain, with remaining parts taken from reference TRBV18 and TRBJ1-4, reads NAGVMQNPRHLVRRRGQEARLRCSPMKGHSHVYWYRQLPEEGLKFMVYLQKENIIDESGMPKERFSAEFPKEGPSILRIQQVVRGDSAAYFCASSPAGTTNEKLFFGSGTQLSVL.

The chain has TRBV18 and TRBJ1-1, with TRBD1 matching over 8 bases. The CDR3 is 14 amino acids. V trimming: 3 bases; J trimming: 6 bases; junction bases outside the gene matches: 6. Germline V gives CDR1 KGHSH, CDR2 LQKENI. The DNA for the CDR3 is TGTGCCAGCTCACCCGCCAGGGGGCTGGCTGAAGCTTTCTTT. It is translated as CASSPARGLAEAFF.

The V gene is TRBV19, the J gene TRBJ1-5; 10 bases align to TRBD1. Germline V gene data show CDR1 as LNHDA and CDR2 as SQIVND (reference sequence). Trimming removed 4 bases from V and 3 bases from J; junction bases left unmatched: 3. This CDR3 has 15 amino acids. The CDR3 loop reads CASSRTGGINQPQHF. DNA for the CDR3: TGTGCCAGTAGTAGGACAGGGGGAATCAATCAGCCCCAGCATTTT.

The gene calls are TRBV19 and TRBJ2-4, with 9 nucleotides matching TRBD1. V was pared by 5 bases and J by 13 bases, with 6 bases of the junction left unmatched. Germline CDR1 is LNHDA and CDR2 is SQIVND (reference sequence). The CDR3 spans 12 residues. The chain's CDR3 is CASSLRTGVQYF. As DNA, the CDR3 is TGTGCCAGTAGTCTCCGGACAGGGGTCCAGTACTTC.

V gene TRBV6-5 combines with J gene TRBJ1-2; D is unresolved. V lost 6 bases and J 4 bases, leaving 15 bases between the germline ends. The CDR3 covers 14 residues. Germline CDR1 MNHEY, CDR2 SVGAGI. The CDR3 nucleotides are TGTGCCAGCAGAATACATTCACGGGGCTATGGCTACACCTTC. It encodes CASRIHSRGYGYTF.

The chain has TRBV19 and TRBJ1-1; no clear D gene. Per germline, CDR1 LNHDA and CDR2 SQIVND (reference sequence). The CDR3 extends over 15 amino acids. V was shortened by 7 bases and J by 3 bases, with 18 bases between the two germline ends. This CDR3 reads CASKKPRVSYTEAFF. CDR3 sequence (DNA): TGTGCCAGTAAGAAACCGAGGGTCTCCTACACTGAAGCTTTCTTT.

The chain is built from TRBV24-1 and TRBJ1-5; D is undetermined. Looked up from germline, CDR1 is KGHDR and CDR2 is SFDVKD. Trimming stripped 6 bases from V and 0 bases from J, with 8 bases between. CDR3 length: 14 residues. CDR3 amino acids: CATSSGYSNQPQHF. The DNA of the CDR3 is TGTGCCACCAGTTCGGGGTATAGCAATCAGCCCCAGCATTTT.

This sequence joins TRBV5-4 and TRBJ2-3, with D perhaps matching TRBD2 (6 bases). With 6 bases removed from V and 4 bases from J, the gap between germline ends came to 15 bases. The CDR3 totals 14 residues. In germline, CDR1 is SGHNT, CDR2 YYREEE (reference sequence). Here the CDR3 DNA reads TGTGCCAGCATGCCGGCCCCGGGGGCAGATACGCAGTATTTT. Protein product: CASMPAPGADTQYF.

The chain recombines TRBV7-2 with TRBJ1-2, with 7 bases lining up with TRBD1. V dropped 7 bases and J dropped 3; count of bases not matched to a gene: 11. Germline V gene sequence: CDR1 SGHTA, CDR2 FQGNSA. The CDR3 has 15 amino acids. The DNA for the CDR3 is TGTGCCAGCAACGTGGGCTACAGGGGCGACTATGGCTACACCTTC. It yields the protein CASNVGYRGDYGYTF. Supplemented by reference TRBV7-2 and TRBJ1-2, the full variable domain reads GAGVSQSPSNKVTEKGKDVELRCDPISGHTALYWYRQSLGQGLEFLIYFQGNSAPDKSGLPSDRFSAERTGGSVSTLTIQRTQQEDSAVYLCASNVGYRGDYGYTFGSGTRLTVV.

In this sample, this clone turned up a few times. The CDR3 spells CASSSMDRVREEKLFF. The CDR3 DNA reads as TGTGCCAGCAGTTCGATGGACAGGGTGAGAGAAGAAAAACTGTTTTTT. The genes are TRBV28 and TRBJ1-4; the match to TRBD1 covers 8 bases. Trimming cost V 4 bases and J 8 bases; bases outside gene matches: 12. Germline loops: CDR1 MDHEN, CDR2 SYDVKM. The CDR3 has 16 amino acids.

This clone appeared a single time. The gene calls are TRBV19 and TRBJ2-3; 8 nucleotides align to TRBD2. CDR1 and CDR2 from the germline V gene are LNHDA and SQIVND (reference sequence). The CDR3 extends over 12 amino acids. The ends lost 6 bases at V and 7 bases at J; junction bases unmatched: 3. The CDR3 DNA reads as TGTGCCAGTAGCGGGAGGGCCCATACGCAGTATTTT. Translating gives CASSGRAHTQYF.